The entry below gives a single T cell receptor beta chain sequence along with its context. The data are from a study of T-cell reconstitution after alpha-beta-depleted transplantation in children. Germline lookup yields CDR1 MNHEY and CDR2 SVGAGI. The V and J ends lost 2 bases and 4 bases respectively, with 17 bases between them. CDR3 size: 16 residues. The authors prepared the TCRbeta library with unique molecular identifiers. TCRdb recomputed calls from the PCR reads with MiXCR, one row per CDR3 protein. The data show approximately 350,000 distinct CDR3 sequences, approximately 12% seen once. Source: PBMCs, taken from the stem cell graft. The clonotype was recovered from a human donor who donated a stem cell graft to a child with Fanconi anemia. The J gene is TRBJ1-1, the V gene TRBV6-5, with D maybe TRBD1 (5 bases). For the CDR3, the DNA is TGTGCCAGCAGTTACACCACGGGGGGTTCGGGCACTGAAGCTTTCTTT. Translating it yields CASSYTTGGSGTEAFF.